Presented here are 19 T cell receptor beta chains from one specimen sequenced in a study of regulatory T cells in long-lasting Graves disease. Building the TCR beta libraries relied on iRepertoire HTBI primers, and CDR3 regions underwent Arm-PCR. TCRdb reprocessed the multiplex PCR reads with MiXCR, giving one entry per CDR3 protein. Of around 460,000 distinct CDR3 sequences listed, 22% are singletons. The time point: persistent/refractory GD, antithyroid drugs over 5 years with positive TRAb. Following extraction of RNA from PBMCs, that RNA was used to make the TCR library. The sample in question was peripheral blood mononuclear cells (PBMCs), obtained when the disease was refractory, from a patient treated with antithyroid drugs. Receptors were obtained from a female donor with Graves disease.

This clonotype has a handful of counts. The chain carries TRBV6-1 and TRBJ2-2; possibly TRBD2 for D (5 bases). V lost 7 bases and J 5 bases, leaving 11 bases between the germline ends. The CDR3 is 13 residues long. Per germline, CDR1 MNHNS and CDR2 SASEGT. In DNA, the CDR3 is TGTGCCAGCACCTACGAGGGTACCGGGGAGCTGTTTTTT. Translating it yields CASTYEGTGELFF.

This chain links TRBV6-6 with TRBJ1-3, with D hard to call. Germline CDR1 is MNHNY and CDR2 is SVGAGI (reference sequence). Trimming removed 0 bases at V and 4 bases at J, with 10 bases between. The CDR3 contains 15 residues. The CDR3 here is CASSYSRSRGNTIYF. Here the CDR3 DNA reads TGTGCCAGCAGTTACTCGAGAAGTCGAGGAAACACCATATATTTT.

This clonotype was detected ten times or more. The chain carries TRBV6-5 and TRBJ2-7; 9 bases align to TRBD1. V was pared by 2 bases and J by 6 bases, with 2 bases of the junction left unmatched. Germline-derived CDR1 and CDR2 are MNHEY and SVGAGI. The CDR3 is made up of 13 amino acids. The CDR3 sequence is CASSYGTGTEQYF. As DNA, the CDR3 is TGTGCCAGCAGTTACGGGACAGGGACCGAGCAGTACTTC.

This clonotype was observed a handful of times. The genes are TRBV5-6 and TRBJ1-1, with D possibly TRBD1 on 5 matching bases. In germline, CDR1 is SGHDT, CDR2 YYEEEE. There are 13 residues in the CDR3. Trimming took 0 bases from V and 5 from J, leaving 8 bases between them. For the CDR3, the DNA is TGTGCCAGCAGCTTGGTTGAGGGGACTGAAGCTTTCTTT. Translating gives CASSLVEGTEAFF.

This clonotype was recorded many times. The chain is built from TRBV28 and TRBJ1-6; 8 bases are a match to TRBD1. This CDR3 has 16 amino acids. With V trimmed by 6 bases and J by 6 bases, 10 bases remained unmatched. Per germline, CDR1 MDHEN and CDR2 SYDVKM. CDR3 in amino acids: CASSHNRGSGNSPLHF. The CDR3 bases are TGTGCCAGCAGCCATAACAGGGGGTCCGGTAATTCACCCCTCCACTTT.

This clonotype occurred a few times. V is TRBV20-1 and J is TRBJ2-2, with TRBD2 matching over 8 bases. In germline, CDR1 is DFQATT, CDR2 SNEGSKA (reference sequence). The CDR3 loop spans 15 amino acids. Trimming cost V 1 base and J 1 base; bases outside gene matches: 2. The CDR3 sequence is CSARAGGWNTGELFF. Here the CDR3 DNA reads TGCAGTGCTAGAGCGGGGGGGTGGAACACCGGGGAGCTGTTTTTT.

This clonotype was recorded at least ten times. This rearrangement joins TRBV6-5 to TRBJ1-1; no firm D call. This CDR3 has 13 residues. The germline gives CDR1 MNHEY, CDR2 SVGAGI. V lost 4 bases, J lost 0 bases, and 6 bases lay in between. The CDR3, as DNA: TGTGCCAGCAGTTGGAGGATGAACACTGAAGCTTTCTTT. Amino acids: CASSWRMNTEAFF.

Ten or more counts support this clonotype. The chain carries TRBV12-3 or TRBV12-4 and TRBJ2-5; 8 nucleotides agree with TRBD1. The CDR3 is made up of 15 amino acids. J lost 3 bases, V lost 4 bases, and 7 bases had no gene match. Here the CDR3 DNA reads TGTGCCAGCAGTTCCGGGACAGGTATTGAAGAGACCCAGTACTTC. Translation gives CASSSGTGIEETQYF.

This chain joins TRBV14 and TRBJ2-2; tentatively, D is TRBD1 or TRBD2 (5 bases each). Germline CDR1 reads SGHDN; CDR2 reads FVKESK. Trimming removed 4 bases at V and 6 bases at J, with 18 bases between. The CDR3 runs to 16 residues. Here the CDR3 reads CASSLGTDGLSGELFF. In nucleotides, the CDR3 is TGTGCCAGCAGCCTAGGGACGGACGGTCTTTCCGGGGAGCTGTTTTTT.

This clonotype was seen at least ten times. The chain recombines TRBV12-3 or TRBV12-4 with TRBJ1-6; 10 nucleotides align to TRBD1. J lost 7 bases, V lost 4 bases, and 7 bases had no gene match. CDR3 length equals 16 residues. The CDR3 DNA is TGTGCCAGCAGTTCCGGGACAGGGGTAGGAAATTCACCCCTCCACTTT. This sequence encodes CASSSGTGVGNSPLHF.

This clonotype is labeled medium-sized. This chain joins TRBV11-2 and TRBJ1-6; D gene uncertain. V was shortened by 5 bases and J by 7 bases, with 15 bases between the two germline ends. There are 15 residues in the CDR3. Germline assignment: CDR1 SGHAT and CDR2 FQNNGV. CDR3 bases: TGTGCCAGCAGCCCATCAGGATCCCACAATTCACCCCTCCACTTT. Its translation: CASSPSGSHNSPLHF.

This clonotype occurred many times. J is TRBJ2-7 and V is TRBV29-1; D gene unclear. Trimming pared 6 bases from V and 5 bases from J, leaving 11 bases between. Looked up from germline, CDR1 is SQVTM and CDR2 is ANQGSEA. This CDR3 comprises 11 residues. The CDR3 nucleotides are TGCAGCGTCGAGAATTACGACGAGCAGTACTTC. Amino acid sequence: CSVENYDEQYF.

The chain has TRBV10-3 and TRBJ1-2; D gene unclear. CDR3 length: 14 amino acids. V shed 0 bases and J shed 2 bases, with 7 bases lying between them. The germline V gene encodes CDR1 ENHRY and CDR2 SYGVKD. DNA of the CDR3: TGTGCCATCAGTGAGTCAGCGGGGAACTATGGCTACACCTTC. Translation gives CAISESAGNYGYTF.

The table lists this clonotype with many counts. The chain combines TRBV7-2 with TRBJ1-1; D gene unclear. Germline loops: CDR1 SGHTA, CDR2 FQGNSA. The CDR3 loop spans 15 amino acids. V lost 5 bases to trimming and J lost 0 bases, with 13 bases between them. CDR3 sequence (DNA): TGTGCCAGCAGCAGGATGGCGAGGATGAACACTGAAGCTTTCTTT. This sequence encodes CASSRMARMNTEAFF. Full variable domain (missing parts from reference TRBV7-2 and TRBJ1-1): GAGVSQSPSNKVTEKGKDVELRCDPISGHTALYWYRQSLGQGLEFLIYFQGNSAPDKSGLPSDRFSAERTGGSVSTLTIQRTQQEDSAVYLCASSRMARMNTEAFFGQGTRLTVV.

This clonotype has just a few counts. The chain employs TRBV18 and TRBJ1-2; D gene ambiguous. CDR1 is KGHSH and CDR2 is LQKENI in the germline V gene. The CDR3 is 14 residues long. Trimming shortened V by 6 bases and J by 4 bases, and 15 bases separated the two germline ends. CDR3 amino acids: CASSPGEEIYGYTF. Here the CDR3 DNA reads TGTGCCAGCTCGCCAGGAGAGGAAATCTATGGCTACACCTTC. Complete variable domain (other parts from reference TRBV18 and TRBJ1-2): NAGVMQNPRHLVRRRGQEARLRCSPMKGHSHVYWYRQLPEEGLKFMVYLQKENIIDESGMPKERFSAEFPKEGPSILRIQQVVRGDSAAYFCASSPGEEIYGYTFGSGTRLTVV.

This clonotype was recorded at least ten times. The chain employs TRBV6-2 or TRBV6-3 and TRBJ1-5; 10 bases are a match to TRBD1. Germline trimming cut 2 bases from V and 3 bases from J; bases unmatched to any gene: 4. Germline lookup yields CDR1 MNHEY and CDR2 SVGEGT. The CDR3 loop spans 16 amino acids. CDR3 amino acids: CASSYRTGGFNQPQHF. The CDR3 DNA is TGTGCCAGCAGTTACCGGACAGGGGGGTTCAATCAGCCCCAGCATTTT.

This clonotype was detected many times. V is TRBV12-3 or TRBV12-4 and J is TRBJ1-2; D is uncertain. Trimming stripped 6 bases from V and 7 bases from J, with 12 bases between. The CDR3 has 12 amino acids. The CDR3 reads CASSLSIGGYTF. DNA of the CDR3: TGTGCCAGCAGCCTATCCATTGGTGGCTACACCTTC.

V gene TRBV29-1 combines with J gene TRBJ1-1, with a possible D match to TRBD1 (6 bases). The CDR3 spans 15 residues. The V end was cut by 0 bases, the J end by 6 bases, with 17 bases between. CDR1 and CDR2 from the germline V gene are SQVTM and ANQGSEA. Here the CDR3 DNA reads TGCAGCGTTGAAGATCAGGGGCGGGGGAAGGCTGAAGCTTTCTTT. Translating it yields CSVEDQGRGKAEAFF. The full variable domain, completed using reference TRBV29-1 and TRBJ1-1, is SAVISQKPSRDICQRGTSLTIQCQVDSQVTMMFWYRQQPGQSLTLIATANQGSEATYESGFVIDKFPISRPNLTFSTLTVSNMSPEDSSIYLCSVEDQGRGKAEAFFGQGTRLTVV.

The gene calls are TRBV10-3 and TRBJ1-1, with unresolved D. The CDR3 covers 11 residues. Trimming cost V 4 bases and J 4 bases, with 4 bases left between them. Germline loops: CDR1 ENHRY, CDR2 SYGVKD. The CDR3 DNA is TGTGCCATCAGTGGAGCCACTGAAGCTTTCTTT. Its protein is CAISGATEAFF.